Following are 20 T cell receptor beta chains from one sample sequenced in a study of hypomethylating agent response in myelodysplastic syndrome. The assay was immunoSEQ multiplex PCR, and TCRdb's table has in-frame clones only and misses some. The sample lists about 4,000 clones; around 90% were seen once. Specimen: bone marrow, collected before or after starting hypomethylating agent treatment for myelodysplastic syndrome (not recorded which). These receptors were obtained from a human donor with myelodysplastic syndrome.

The V gene is TRBV6-5, the J gene TRBJ1-2; D not resolved. Germline CDR1 MNHEY, CDR2 SVGAGI. CDR3 length: 14 amino acids. V was pared by 0 bases and J by 8 bases, with 13 bases between. The chain's CDR3 is CASSYSNGIQGYTF. DNA of the CDR3: TGTGCCAGCAGTTACTCGAACGGAATACAAGGCTACACCTTC.

The chain recombines TRBV7-2 with TRBJ2-1, with D uncertain. CDR3 length equals 14 residues. V lost 5 bases and J 6 bases, leaving 14 bases between the germline ends. The germline CDR1 and CDR2 sequences are SGHTA and FQGNSA. CDR3 sequence: CASSPQWVANEQFF. CDR3 DNA sequence: TGTGCCAGCAGCCCTCAGTGGGTGGCCAATGAGCAGTTCTTC.

The V gene is TRBV18, the J gene TRBJ1-1; 8 nucleotides align to TRBD1. Germline CDR1 is KGHSH and CDR2 is LQKENI. V was clipped by 4 bases and J by 4 bases; unmatched bases: 5. This CDR3 comprises 14 residues. DNA of the CDR3: TGTGCCAGCTCACTAGACAGGGGCGCCACTGAAGCTTTCTTT. Amino acid sequence: CASSLDRGATEAFF.

The chain combines TRBV28 with TRBJ1-1; TRBD1 is a possible D gene (5 bases). The germline V gene encodes CDR1 MDHEN and CDR2 SYDVKM. V lost 3 bases, J lost 1 base, and 9 bases lay in between. The CDR3 contains 14 residues. CDR3 in amino acids: CASSLGGTNTEAFF. The CDR3 bases are TGTGCCAGCAGTTTGGGGGGGACGAACACTGAAGCTTTCTTT.

This chain connects TRBV29-1 to TRBJ1-1; D call uncertain. This CDR3 comprises 12 residues. V lost 2 bases and J lost 1, with 5 bases in between. Germline assignment: CDR1 SQVTM and CDR2 ANQGSEA. The DNA of the CDR3 is TGCAGCGTTGAAAGTCCGAACACTGAAGCTTTCTTT. Its translation is CSVESPNTEAFF.

The CDR3 nucleotides read TGTGCCACCAGCAGAGATCGGGCAGCCTCGAATGAAAAACTGTTTTTT. Translating gives CATSRDRAASNEKLFF. The chain couples TRBV15 to TRBJ1-4; D remains unclear. From germline, CDR1 is LNHNV and CDR2 YYDKDF (reference sequence). There are 16 residues in the CDR3. V dropped 0 bases and J dropped 5 bases, with 13 bases sitting between them.

This clone was seen more than once but under ten times. The CDR3 reads CASRMGLAGEIGELFF. The DNA of the CDR3 is TGTGCCAGCAGGATGGGACTAGCGGGAGAAATCGGGGAGCTGTTTTTT. The chain employs TRBV7-9 and TRBJ2-2; TRBD2 agrees at 14 bases. The ends lost 6 bases at V and 7 bases at J; junction bases unmatched: 7. The CDR3 runs to 16 residues. Germline assignment: CDR1 SEHNR and CDR2 FQNEAQ (reference sequence).

V gene TRBV6-5 combines with J gene TRBJ2-7; D possibly uses TRBD1 or TRBD2 (5 bases each). The germline CDR1 and CDR2 sequences are MNHEY and SVGAGI. V lost 0 bases to trimming and J lost 4 bases, with 13 bases between them. The CDR3 is 15 amino acids. The CDR3 DNA reads TGTGCCAGCAGTTACTCCCCAGGGAGTAGGTACGAGCAGTACTTC. Amino acid sequence: CASSYSPGSRYEQYF.

J is TRBJ1-5 and V is TRBV19; TRBD1 might be the D (5 bases). Germline V gene lookup returns CDR1 LNHDA and CDR2 SQIVND (reference sequence). V lost 3 bases and J 2 bases, leaving 8 bases between the germline ends. This CDR3 spans 14 amino acids. The DNA of the CDR3 is TGTGCCAGTAGTATCAGCAGGGGCAATCAGCCCCAGCATTTT. The encoded protein is CASSISRGNQPQHF.

V and J are TRBV2 and TRBJ2-1; D unclear. Germline lookup yields CDR1 SNHLY and CDR2 FYNNEI. V dropped 8 bases and J dropped 8 bases, with 10 bases sitting between them. This CDR3 is 11 amino acids long. CDR3: CASRLRDEQFF. DNA of the CDR3: TGTGCCAGCCGACTCCGGGATGAGCAGTTCTTC.

The V and J genes are TRBV18 and TRBJ1-1; D ambiguous. Trimming stripped 1 base from V and 3 bases from J, with 6 bases between. This CDR3 comprises 13 residues. Germline V CDR1 and CDR2: KGHSH, LQKENI. CDR3 nucleotide sequence: TGTGCCAGCTCACCACGGACGGACACTGAAGCTTTCTTT. Amino acid sequence: CASSPRTDTEAFF.

The rearrangement uses TRBV6-5 and TRBJ1-4; D may be TRBD1 (5 bases). Germline V gives CDR1 MNHEY, CDR2 SVGAGI. V lost 4 bases and J 5 bases, leaving 11 bases between the germline ends. CDR3 size: 14 residues. The CDR3 sequence: CASSSPGRNEKLFF. The CDR3 nucleotides read TGTGCCAGCAGTTCTCCGGGACGAAATGAAAAACTGTTTTTT.

This clone has just a few counts. The chain joins TRBV6-1 to TRBJ2-7, with D unresolved. CDR1 is MNHNS and CDR2 is SASEGT in the germline V gene. Trimming removed 1 base at V and 9 bases at J, with 4 bases between. The CDR3 sequence is 10 residues long. In DNA, the CDR3 is TGTGCCAGCAGTGAAGGTCGGCAGTACTTC. Translated, it gives CASSEGRQYF.

This chain's CDR3 is CASSPGGVGGNTIYF. The CDR3 DNA follows: TGTGCCAGCAGCCCAGGAGGGGTCGGGGGAAACACCATATATTTT. The rearrangement uses TRBV7-9 and TRBJ1-3; tentative D call: TRBD1 (5 bases). The germline V gene has CDR1 SEHNR and CDR2 FQNEAQ (reference sequence). This CDR3 is 15 amino acids long. The V end was cut by 5 bases, the J end by 4 bases, with 15 bases between.

DNA of the CDR3: TGCGCCAGCAGCCCCTCCTCCCAGGTCGGGGCCCAGTACTTC. Residues: CASSPSSQVGAQYF. The rearrangement joins TRBV4-3 to TRBJ2-5; D perhaps matches TRBD2 (5 bases). The germline gives CDR1 LGHNA, CDR2 YSLEER. V was trimmed by 4 bases and J by 9 bases, leaving 18 bases between them. This CDR3 is built from 14 residues.

This clone appeared a single time. The CDR3 protein is CATSPLANTGELFF. The CDR3 DNA reads as TGCGCCACAAGTCCACTAGCAAACACCGGGGAGCTGTTTTTT. V is TRBV5-1 and J is TRBJ2-2, with D perhaps matching TRBD2 (6 bases). CDR1 and CDR2 (germline): SGHRS, YFSETQ. This CDR3 comprises 14 residues. Trimming removed 9 bases from V and 2 bases from J, with 14 bases in between.

This clone is a singleton in its sample. This chain joins TRBV7-2 and TRBJ2-3; a possible D gene is TRBD2 (6 bases). This CDR3 comprises 15 residues. Germline-derived CDR1 and CDR2 are SGHTA and FQGNSA. Trimming stripped 7 bases from V and 4 bases from J, with 18 bases between. The CDR3 is CASNPHGGKADTQYF. CDR3 nucleotides: TGTGCCAGCAATCCCCATGGGGGGAAGGCAGATACGCAGTATTTT.

J is TRBJ1-6 and V is TRBV27; D remains ambiguous. The CDR3 extends over 13 amino acids. The germline CDR1 and CDR2 sequences are MNHEY and SMNVEV (reference sequence). Trimming took off 6 bases at V and 5 bases at J, with 8 bases between the two ends. DNA for the CDR3: TGTGCCAGCAGCCACAGACATAATTCACCCCTCCACTTT. Translation: CASSHRHNSPLHF.

This clone has a handful of counts. The rearrangement uses TRBV19 and TRBJ1-5; no clear D. CDR1 and CDR2 from the germline V gene are LNHDA and SQIVND (reference sequence). CDR3 length: 15 residues. Deletions cut 2 bases from V and 2 bases from J, with 10 bases between. The CDR3 DNA reads as TGTGCCAGTAGTATACTTTCGTTGGGCAATCAGCCCCAGCATTTT. Amino acids: CASSILSLGNQPQHF.

This clone was seen once. V usage is TRBV11-2 and J usage is TRBJ2-1, with a tentative D call TRBD2 (6 bases). The germline V and J ends were trimmed by 2 bases and 9 bases, with 8 bases remaining between them. CDR1 is SGHAT, CDR2 FQNNGV, per germline. The CDR3 is made up of 12 amino acids. CDR3 amino acids: CASSLQEGEQFF. In DNA, the CDR3 is TGTGCCAGCAGCTTACAGGAGGGTGAGCAGTTCTTC.